Listed here are 6 T cell receptor beta chains from one sample, sequenced in a study of cytomegalovirus exposure and HLA in healthy donors. Assay: immunoSEQ multiplex PCR; the TCRdb copy retains only in-frame clones and omits some. The repertoire includes 110,000 or so clones, 75% to 90% of them detected once, and about 4% sits in the top ten. Sequenced: PBMCs. Every receptor here comes from a man between 18 and 29 years old in good health and CMV-seropositive.

The gene calls are TRBV4-2 and TRBJ2-2, with TRBD1 matching over 7 bases. Per the germline V gene, CDR1 is LGHNA and CDR2 is YNFKEQ. Trimming took 0 bases from V and 1 from J; bases not matched to a gene: 2. The CDR3 has 16 amino acids. In DNA, the CDR3 is TGTGCCAGCAGCCAAGAAGGACAGGTGAACACCGGGGAGCTGTTTTTT. Protein: CASSQEGQVNTGELFF.

The chain recombines TRBV28 with TRBJ1-2, with a weak D call TRBD1 (6 bases). Germline assignment: CDR1 MDHEN and CDR2 SYDVKM. The CDR3 extends over 16 amino acids. V gave up 6 bases and J gave up 1 base, with 18 bases separating them. In DNA form, the CDR3 reads TGTGCCAGCAGAATTGAACAGGGAGCCGATAACTATGGCTACACCTTC. Its protein product is CASRIEQGADNYGYTF.

The chain is built from TRBV11-2 and TRBJ2-2, with 10 nucleotides matching TRBD1. The CDR3 consists of 19 residues. CDR1 and CDR2 from the germline V gene are SGHAT and FQNNGV. Trimming cost V 4 bases and J 2 bases; bases outside gene matches: 13. This CDR3 is CASSYGTGAPLINTGELFF. The CDR3 DNA follows: TGTGCCAGCAGCTACGGGACAGGGGCGCCCCTGATTAACACCGGGGAGCTGTTTTTT.

The CDR3 coding sequence is TGCAGCTCCGCTAGACAGGGCAGCACTGAAGCTTTCTTT. Translating gives CSSARQGSTEAFF. The chain carries TRBV29-1 and TRBJ1-1; 7 nucleotides agree with TRBD1. The CDR3 contains 13 residues. Germline V CDR1 and CDR2: SQVTM, ANQGSEA. Trimming removed 8 bases from V and 4 bases from J; junction bases left unmatched: 10.

The V gene is TRBV6-5, the J gene TRBJ1-2; D possibly corresponds to TRBD1 (6 bases). V was shortened by 5 bases and J by 13 bases, with 17 bases between the two germline ends. Germline CDR1 MNHEY, CDR2 SVGAGI. The CDR3 is made up of 12 amino acids. Here the CDR3 reads CASSPGTPDCTF. CDR3 in DNA: TGTGCCAGCAGTCCCGGGACACCCGACTGCACCTTC.

J is TRBJ2-7 and V is TRBV7-2; D is perhaps TRBD2 (6 bases). Trimming left V 1 base short and J 3 bases short, with 13 bases between. Per the germline V gene, CDR1 is SGHTA and CDR2 is FQGNSA. The CDR3 has 15 amino acids. The CDR3 DNA sequence: TGTGCCAGCAGCTTAGACGGGACTCACAACTACGAGCAGTACTTC. This translates into CASSLDGTHNYEQYF.